This TCR beta chain was documented in a study of blood T cell repertoires in COVID-19. Study summary: T cells, B-cell-depleted T cells, or PBMCs provided the cDNA or gDNA that served as material.

This CDR3 spans 17 amino acids. After removal of 1 base from V and 5 bases from J, the junction contained 12 bases not matched to a gene. CDR1 SNHLY and CDR2 FYNNEI come from the germline V gene. Produced via immunoSEQ multiplex PCR; TCRdb's table is partial and in-frame only. The table includes 200,000 to 250,000 clones, 88% detected once. Participant-given clinical history determined each cohort assignment. Sequenced sample: PBMCs or T cells enriched from blood (not recorded which). This clonotype was sampled from a woman aged 25 to 45 who had been exposed to COVID-19. The chain is built from TRBV2 and TRBJ2-3; 7 positions match TRBD2. CDR3 sequence: CASSEEGRVAVIDTQYF. CDR3 in DNA: TGTGCCAGCAGTGAAGAAGGGAGGGTAGCTGTAATAGATACGCAGTATTTT.